Each of the 26 T cell receptor beta chains below was sequenced from the same sample in a study of blood T cells in healthy people across ages. A second about 7 to 11 cycle PCR used barcoded and J-beta primers. TCRdb used MiXCR to reprocess the 5' RACE reads, holding one entry per CDR3 protein. This table holds about 1.4 million distinct CDR3 sequences, 59% found once. The specimen was blood. The receptors here all came from a man between 18 and 29 years old in good health.

The chain is built from TRBV7-9 and TRBJ2-7, with D uncertain. Trimming cost V 5 bases and J 2 bases, with 13 bases left between them. Germline V gene sequence: CDR1 SEHNR, CDR2 FQNEAQ (reference sequence). This CDR3 has 14 amino acids. CDR3 sequence: CASSPDLATYEQYF. CDR3 nucleotides: TGTGCCAGCAGCCCAGATCTGGCCACCTACGAGCAGTACTTC.

The chain employs TRBV11-2 and TRBJ1-4, with D perhaps matching TRBD1 (6 bases). Trimming took 2 bases from V and 5 from J, leaving 12 bases between them. This CDR3 is 15 amino acids long. Germline values: CDR1 SGHAT, CDR2 FQNNGV. CDR3 sequence (DNA): TGTGCCAGCAGCTTATTATGGACAGAGAATGAAAAACTGTTTTTT. Its translation is CASSLLWTENEKLFF.

This clonotype was seen only a few times. The chain recombines TRBV28 with TRBJ2-3; weak D call: TRBD1 (6 bases). The CDR3 covers 17 residues. Germline CDR1 and CDR2: MDHEN and SYDVKM. V was cut by 4 bases and J by 1 base, with 18 bases left in between. CDR3 DNA sequence: TGTGCCAGCAGTTCCCTCGGACAGTCTCGAGGCACAGATACGCAGTATTTT. This gives the protein CASSSLGQSRGTDTQYF.

The chain joins TRBV6-1 to TRBJ1-2, with D possibly being TRBD1 (6 bases). Germline assignment: CDR1 MNHNS and CDR2 SASEGT. V was shortened by 7 bases and J by 2 bases, with 17 bases between the two germline ends. This CDR3 comprises 15 residues. The CDR3 bases are TGTGCCAGCATTGGACAGACTAACTTAAACTATGGCTACACCTTC. This gives the protein CASIGQTNLNYGYTF.

This clonotype has more than one count but fewer than ten. The CDR3 sequence is CASSEGLAVGEQYF. Here the CDR3 DNA reads TGTGCCAGCAGTGAGGGACTAGCGGTCGGCGAGCAGTACTTC. The rearrangement joins TRBV2 to TRBJ2-5; 11 bases map to TRBD2. The end of the DNA aligns better with TRBJ2-7, so the J call may be wrong. The CDR3 spans 14 residues. Germline assignment: CDR1 SNHLY and CDR2 FYNNEI.

The genes are TRBV12-3 or TRBV12-4 and TRBJ2-1; D is ambiguous. CDR3 length: 13 residues. The germline V and J ends were trimmed by 3 bases and 5 bases, with 8 bases remaining between them. CDR3 DNA sequence: TGTGCCAGCAGTTTCCCTAGTAACAATGAGCAGTTCTTC. It is translated as CASSFPSNNEQFF.

The chain carries TRBV7-9 and TRBJ1-6, with D uncertain. Germline-derived CDR1 and CDR2 are SEHNR and FQNEAQ (reference sequence). Trimming left V 5 bases short and J 0 bases short, with 8 bases between. The length of the CDR3 is 15 residues. CDR3 in DNA: TGTGCCAGCAGCCCTGAGGGCTCCTATAATTCACCCCTCCACTTT. This gives the protein CASSPEGSYNSPLHF. Looking up the rest from reference TRBV7-9 and TRBJ1-6 gives the full variable domain: DTGVSQNPRHKITKRGQNVTFRCDPISEHNRLYWYRQTLGQGPEFLTYFQNEAQLEKSRLLSDRFSAERPKGSFSTLEIQRTEQGDSAMYLCASSPEGSYNSPLHFGNGTRLTVT.

The V call is TRBV4-2, the J call TRBJ2-7; possible D gene TRBD2, 5 bases. The V gene lost 1 base and the J gene lost 7 bases, with 17 bases spanning the gap. This CDR3 contains 15 residues. The germline V gene encodes CDR1 LGHNA and CDR2 YNFKEQ. Written as DNA, the CDR3 is TGTGCCAGCAGCCAAGGGCTGGACTTCTCGAGGGAGCAGTACTTC. It encodes CASSQGLDFSREQYF.

The sample holds one count of this clonotype. The chain employs TRBV4-1 and TRBJ2-5; unclear D gene. The J call is in doubt because the DNA end fits TRBJ2-7 better. The CDR3 runs to 13 residues. Germline V gene sequence: CDR1 MGHRA, CDR2 YSYEKL. Here the CDR3 reads CASSRALAHEQYF. The CDR3 region has the DNA TGCGCCAGCAGCCGAGCCCTCGCCCACGAGCAGTACTTC.

This clonotype was counted only a few times. J is TRBJ2-1 and V is TRBV20-1, with D perhaps TRBD1 or TRBD2 (7 bases each). Germline CDR1 is DFQATT and CDR2 is SNEGSKA (reference sequence). CDR3 length: 15 amino acids. Trimming stripped 0 bases from V and 7 bases from J, with 16 bases between. The DNA for the CDR3 is TGCAGTGCTAGAGATCAGGGGGGGCGCAGGAATGAGCAGTTCTTC. Its protein is CSARDQGGRRNEQFF.

The chain carries TRBV6-2 or TRBV6-3 and TRBJ2-3; 9 positions match TRBD2. From germline, CDR1 is MNHEY and CDR2 SVGEGT. This CDR3 contains 16 residues. J was trimmed by 2 bases and V by 0 bases; bases with no gene match: 3. CDR3: CASSYSSSGDTDTQYF. The CDR3 DNA follows: TGTGCCAGCAGTTACTCGTCTAGCGGGGACACAGATACGCAGTATTTT.

The rearrangement joins TRBV24-1 to TRBJ2-1; possibly TRBD1 for D (8 bases). Trimming cost V 4 bases and J 5 bases, with 23 bases left between them. This CDR3 spans 18 amino acids. CDR1 is KGHDR and CDR2 is SFDVKD in the germline V gene. CDR3 in amino acids: CATSDRHWTGRGDNEQFF. The CDR3 nucleotides are TGTGCCACCAGTGACCGCCACTGGACAGGGAGGGGGGACAATGAGCAGTTCTTC.

The chain is built from TRBV6-6 and TRBJ2-7, with TRBD1 identical over 9 bases. The CDR3 runs 16 residues. The germline CDR1 and CDR2 sequences are MNHNY and SVGAGI (reference sequence). The trim removed 5 bases at V and 2 bases at J, leaving 10 bases unmatched. CDR3 nucleotides: TGTGCCAGCAGTCATGAACTGACAGGGGGACCCTACGAGCAGTACTTC. Its protein is CASSHELTGGPYEQYF.

This clonotype was observed once. The V and J genes are TRBV5-6 and TRBJ2-5; 8 positions match TRBD1. This CDR3 is 16 amino acids long. Germline V gene sequence: CDR1 SGHDT, CDR2 YYEEEE. Trimming took 7 bases from V and 0 from J; bases not matched to a gene: 11. This CDR3 is CASGTWTGPDQETQYF. The DNA for the CDR3 is TGTGCCAGCGGGACCTGGACAGGGCCTGACCAAGAGACCCAGTACTTC.

The genes are TRBV6-1 and TRBJ2-7, with a tentative D call TRBD1 (5 bases). Trimming pared 6 bases from V and 3 bases from J, leaving 24 bases between. This CDR3 has 17 amino acids. Germline CDR1 and CDR2: MNHNS and SASEGT. The chain's CDR3 is CASSSLPPTDTLYEQYF. CDR3 nucleotides: TGTGCCAGCAGCTCCCTCCCCCCAACGGACACCCTCTACGAGCAGTACTTC.

The chain joins TRBV27 to TRBJ1-5; possibly TRBD1 for D (6 bases). The germline V gene has CDR1 MNHEY and CDR2 SMNVEV (reference sequence). This CDR3 spans 15 amino acids. Deletions cut 6 bases from V and 2 bases from J, with 14 bases between. The CDR3: CASSHGGEGNQPQHF. In DNA form, the CDR3 reads TGTGCCAGCAGCCACGGGGGCGAGGGCAATCAGCCCCAGCATTTT.

This clonotype was seen more than once but under ten times. This chain links TRBV15 with TRBJ1-2, with D perhaps matching TRBD1 (6 bases). Trimming removed 8 bases from V and 7 bases from J, with 17 bases in between. Germline V CDR1 and CDR2: LNHNV, YYDKDF (reference sequence). This CDR3 region has 13 residues. The CDR3 bases are TGTGCCACCGAAGATACGGGGGGCAGTGGCTACACCTTC. Its translation: CATEDTGGSGYTF.

The chain is built from TRBV18 and TRBJ2-4; perhaps TRBD1 as D (6 bases). The ends were cut back, 2 bases at V and 4 bases at J, with 12 bases in the middle. Germline V gene lookup returns CDR1 KGHSH and CDR2 LQKENI. The CDR3 extends over 15 amino acids. In nucleotides, the CDR3 is TGTGCCAGCTCACCAGCGATGGGGGCAAAAAACATTCAGTACTTC. Encoded protein: CASSPAMGAKNIQYF.

V gene TRBV6-5 combines with J gene TRBJ2-1; the match to TRBD2 covers 8 bases. After removal of 2 bases from V and 12 bases from J, the junction contained 18 bases not matched to a gene. CDR1 is MNHEY and CDR2 is SVGAGI in the germline V gene. The CDR3 is 17 residues long. CDR3 protein: CASSYQASGYSSGSQFF. The CDR3 bases are TGTGCCAGCAGTTACCAGGCTAGCGGGTATTCGTCGGGCTCGCAGTTCTTC.

The J gene is TRBJ1-2, the V gene TRBV20-1, with D possibly matching TRBD1 (5 bases). Per the germline V gene, CDR1 is DFQATT and CDR2 is SNEGSKA (reference sequence). There are 14 residues in the CDR3. Trimming pared 5 bases from V and 7 bases from J, leaving 20 bases between. This CDR3 is CSAVRQRGDSGYTF. The CDR3 DNA is TGCAGTGCTGTCCGACAGCGCGGGGATTCTGGCTACACCTTC.

The chain couples TRBV2 to TRBJ2-3, with 8 nucleotides matching TRBD2. With 1 base clipped from V and 3 bases from J, the junction kept 3 bases outside the gene matches. CDR1 is SNHLY and CDR2 is FYNNEI in the germline V gene. The CDR3 runs to 15 residues. The CDR3 DNA sequence: TGTGCCAGCAGTGAAGGGGTAGCGGGGACAGATACGCAGTATTTT. Amino acid sequence: CASSEGVAGTDTQYF.

The V gene is TRBV4-2, the J gene TRBJ1-5, with D uncertain. The V gene lost 1 base and the J gene lost 2 bases, with 12 bases spanning the gap. Germline values: CDR1 LGHNA, CDR2 YNFKEQ. CDR3 length equals 16 residues. CDR3 bases: TGTGCCAGCAGCCAAGCCGACATTTTGGGCAATCAGCCCCAGCATTTT. Its protein product is CASSQADILGNQPQHF.

The chain recombines TRBV7-2 with TRBJ2-7; 13 bases match TRBD2. The CDR3 length is 17 residues. V shed 2 bases and J 7 bases; nucleotides not matched to a gene: 11. Germline loops: CDR1 SGHTA, CDR2 FQGNSA. CDR3 amino acids: CASSLQLAGGVGSEQYF. The CDR3 DNA reads as TGTGCCAGCAGCTTACAACTAGCGGGAGGGGTCGGTTCGGAGCAGTACTTC.

This clonotype is a singleton in its sample. The V gene is TRBV6-2 or TRBV6-3, the J gene TRBJ1-5; D possibly corresponds to TRBD1 (6 bases). Germline V gene sequence: CDR1 MNHEY, CDR2 SVGEGT. V lost 0 bases and J 4 bases, leaving 10 bases between the germline ends. This CDR3 has 15 residues. CDR3 DNA sequence: TGTGCCAGCAGTTACTCGCGACAGGTAAATCAGCCCCAGCATTTT. Its translation: CASSYSRQVNQPQHF.

This sequence joins TRBV6-1 and TRBJ2-1; D uncertain. V was shortened by 3 bases and J by 0 bases, with 12 bases between the two germline ends. The CDR3 extends over 16 amino acids. CDR1 is MNHNS and CDR2 is SASEGT in the germline V gene. CDR3 amino acids: CASSELAESSYNEQFF. The CDR3 DNA sequence: TGTGCCAGCAGTGAGCTTGCGGAAAGCTCCTACAATGAGCAGTTCTTC.

This clonotype has a handful of counts. The V and J genes are TRBV4-1 and TRBJ1-2; 10 bases map to TRBD1. CDR1 and CDR2 (germline): MGHRA, YSYEKL. The CDR3 is 15 amino acids. With V trimmed by 0 bases and J by 8 bases, 6 bases remained unmatched. CDR3 in amino acids: CASSQDRGTGDGYTF. In DNA, the CDR3 is TGCGCCAGCAGCCAAGATCGAGGGACAGGGGACGGCTACACCTTC.